The 5 T cell receptor beta chains below all came from one sample that was sequenced in a study of blood T cell repertoires in COVID-19. TCRdb's copy holds only in-frame clones and misses some; the assay was immunoSEQ multiplex PCR. Here the sample spans more than 60,000 clones, around nine tenths being singletons. Specimen: peripheral blood. The receptors derive from a woman in her 50s with active or convalescent COVID-19.

This clone has more than one count but fewer than ten. V gene TRBV7-6 combines with J gene TRBJ1-6; 8 positions match TRBD1. Germline V CDR1 and CDR2: SGHVS, FNYEAQ. With 8 bases clipped from V and 7 bases from J, the junction kept 19 bases outside the gene matches. The CDR3 loop spans 18 amino acids. CDR3 DNA: TGTGCCAGCCATCGGACAGGGAACTTGATAGGGAGCAATTCACCCCTCCACTTT. Translated, it gives CASHRTGNLIGSNSPLHF.

This chain connects TRBV5-5 to TRBJ2-1, with 12 bases that match TRBD2. Trimming removed 4 bases from V and 4 bases from J; junction bases left unmatched: 9. This CDR3 region has 17 residues. Germline CDR1 and CDR2: SGHKS and YYEKEE (reference sequence). DNA of the CDR3: TGTGCCAGCAGCCCGCTATGGACTAGCGGGGTATACAATGAGCAGTTCTTC. It translates to CASSPLWTSGVYNEQFF.

This rearrangement joins TRBV2 to TRBJ2-7, with TRBD1 matching 8 bases. The V gene's germline CDR1 is SNHLY and CDR2 FYNNEI. V lost 9 bases to trimming and J lost 2 bases; unmatched junction nucleotides: 6. There are 13 residues in the CDR3. CDR3 DNA sequence: TGTGCCAGGGATGGACAGGGTGCCTACGAGCAGTACTTC. It specifies CARDGQGAYEQYF. Complete variable domain (other parts from reference TRBV2 and TRBJ2-7): EPEVTQTPSHQVTQMGQEVILRCVPISNHLYFYWYRQILGQKVEFLVSFYNNEISEKSEIFDDQFSVERPDGSNFTLKIRSTKLEDSAMYFCARDGQGAYEQYFGPGTRLTVT.

The rearrangement links TRBV2 to TRBJ2-6; D might be TRBD2 (5 bases). CDR3 size: 16 residues. CDR1 is SNHLY and CDR2 is FYNNEI in the germline V gene. Trimming stripped 4 bases from V and 2 bases from J, with 12 bases between. CDR3 protein: CASSGLANPGANVLTF. DNA for the CDR3: TGTGCCAGCAGTGGGTTAGCGAACCCTGGGGCCAACGTCCTGACTTTC. Full variable domain (missing parts from reference TRBV2 and TRBJ2-6): EPEVTQTPSHQVTQMGQEVILRCVPISNHLYFYWYRQILGQKVEFLVSFYNNEISEKSEIFDDQFSVERPDGSNFTLKIRSTKLEDSAMYFCASSGLANPGANVLTFGAGSRLTVL.

The V call is TRBV18, the J call TRBJ1-3; D gene unclear. Between the trimmed V and J ends, which lost 0 bases and 2 bases, there was a span of 8 bases. CDR3 length equals 15 residues. Germline CDR1 and CDR2: KGHSH and LQKENI. CDR3: CASSPPTVPGNTIYF. The CDR3 DNA reads as TGTGCCAGCTCACCACCCACAGTCCCTGGAAACACCATATATTTT.